This T cell receptor beta chain was documented in a study of Tregs in tolerant kidney transplant recipients. The table came from immunoSEQ multiplex PCR; TCRdb's copy has only in-frame clones and leaves some out. The listing records approximately 24,000 clones. The nonmyeloablative bone marrow transplants came from related graft donors, with transient mixed chimerism. Unstimulated regulatory T cells (CD4+CD25+CD127-), CD4+CD25- non-regulatory cells, CD4 and CD8 cells were FACS-sorted from thawed PBMCs. Regarding the study as a whole: Expanding Tregs on activated donor B cells appeared to best identify donor-specific TCRbeta clones. Few patients were studied, so findings need validation in larger groups.

Trimming cost V 0 bases and J 3 bases; bases outside gene matches: 7. Germline values: CDR1 DFQATT, CDR2 SNEGSKA (reference sequence). The CDR3 spans 15 residues. With respect to this clone: Its target is unknown. The missing CDR3 end, 3 residues past where the read stops, is filled in from the germline J gene.

Sample: CD4+ T cells from blood (PBMCs), taken 6 months after the transplant. The rearrangement uses TRBV20-1 and TRBJ2-7; 8 bases line up with TRBD1. The receptor was derived from a human patient who received a combined kidney and bone marrow transplant. Among the T cells, some may be from the graft donor. CDR3 DNA (partial): TGCAGTGCTAGAGATATAGGACAGGGTGGCTACGAG. It specifies CSARDIGQGGYE. The whole CDR3 protein reads CSARDIGQGGYEQYF.